The 31 T cell receptor beta chains below were found in one sample sequenced in a study of T cells in Graves' hyperthyroidism and ophthalmopathy (dated by TCRdb to between 2019 and 2020). The library relied on multiplex PCR. The instrument was an Illumina HiSeq 2000. The TCR beta CDR3 regions were amplified from the RNA transcripts. For the first round of RT-PCR on the TCR CDR3, the HTBI primer set was used together with the Qiagen OneStep RT-PCR kit. The raw public data were reprocessed by TCRdb itself: fastp quality trimming at Q25, MiXCR clonotype calling, in-frame beta chains only. Each record represents a unique CDR3 protein, reported with the most common genes and DNA among its rows. This sample gives about half a million distinct CDR3 sequences in total; less than 20% of them show up just once. The ten largest clones capture about 50% of the sample. Sequencing was carried out using blood. These TCRs come from a man between 40 and 49 years old with Graves' ophthalmopathy.

The rearrangement joins TRBV10-3 to TRBJ2-1; 9 bases align to TRBD2. CDR3 length equals 14 residues. With V trimmed by 4 bases and J by 4 bases, 2 bases remained unmatched. Germline lookup yields CDR1 ENHRY and CDR2 SYGVKD. The CDR3 DNA sequence: TGTGCCATCAGTGCGACTAGCGGATACAATGAGCAGTTCTTC. It is translated as CAISATSGYNEQFF.

The table lists this clonotype with many counts. The chain recombines TRBV28 with TRBJ2-7, with no clear D. CDR3 length: 14 amino acids. Germline-derived CDR1 and CDR2 are MDHEN and SYDVKM. Trimming shortened V by 7 bases and J by 3 bases, and 16 bases separated the two germline ends. CDR3: CASTGFQVYYEQYF. The CDR3 DNA reads as TGTGCCAGCACAGGATTTCAGGTTTACTACGAGCAGTACTTC.

This clonotype has a count of ten or more. The V and J genes are TRBV12-3 or TRBV12-4 and TRBJ2-1; D possibly corresponds to TRBD1 (5 bases). Trimming took off 3 bases at V and 2 bases at J, with 8 bases between the two ends. The CDR3 consists of 14 residues. CDR3 in DNA: TGTGCCAGCAGTTTTCTAGGGGCCTACAATGAGCAGTTCTTC. Amino acids: CASSFLGAYNEQFF.

This clonotype was observed at least ten times. The chain is built from TRBV2 and TRBJ2-7; 8 bases are shared with TRBD1. With V trimmed by 3 bases and J by 0 bases, 7 bases remained unmatched. The germline V gene has CDR1 SNHLY and CDR2 FYNNEI. The CDR3 extends over 16 amino acids. CDR3 region: CASSEGTGTGSYEQYF. In DNA, the CDR3 is TGTGCCAGCAGTGAGGGAACCGGGACAGGCTCCTACGAGCAGTACTTC.

The gene calls are TRBV9 and TRBJ1-5; D call uncertain. Trimming shortened V by 3 bases and J by 5 bases, and 15 bases separated the two germline ends. The CDR3 is 15 residues long. Germline CDR1 SGDLS, CDR2 YYNGEE. The chain's CDR3 is CASSATGGRDQPQHF. The CDR3 DNA sequence: TGTGCCAGCAGCGCGACCGGTGGACGAGATCAGCCCCAGCATTTT.

V usage is TRBV4-1 and J usage is TRBJ1-1; D perhaps matches TRBD1 (5 bases). The germline V gene encodes CDR1 MGHRA and CDR2 YSYEKL. The V end lost 5 bases, the J end lost 1 base, and 26 bases lay between the germline ends. The CDR3 has 19 amino acids. The CDR3 DNA follows: TGCGCCAGCAGCTCACCGAGAGCGCGGGCAGGGAGAGCGAACACTGAAGCTTTCTTT. This codes for CASSSPRARAGRANTEAFF.

This chain links TRBV6-1 with TRBJ2-3; 9 bases agree with TRBD2. V was pared by 4 bases and J by 6 bases, with 5 bases of the junction left unmatched. CDR3 length: 14 amino acids. Germline-derived CDR1 and CDR2 are MNHNS and SASEGT. The CDR3: CASSGGGASDTQYF. The CDR3 DNA is TGTGCCAGCAGTGGCGGGGGGGCCTCTGATACGCAGTATTTT.

This sequence joins TRBV9 and TRBJ1-1; D call uncertain. The V gene's germline CDR1 is SGDLS and CDR2 YYNGEE. V gave up 4 bases and J gave up 0 bases, with 13 bases separating them. The CDR3 is made up of 15 amino acids. The CDR3 protein is CASSPQDFMNTEAFF. CDR3 nucleotides: TGTGCCAGCAGCCCCCAGGACTTCATGAACACTGAAGCTTTCTTT.

In its sample, this clonotype was seen many times. The gene calls are TRBV11-2 and TRBJ2-1, with 14 nucleotides matching TRBD2. Trimming at V came to 0 bases and at J to 9 bases, leaving 7 bases not matched to a gene. CDR3 size: 17 residues. Germline CDR1 reads SGHAT; CDR2 reads FQNNGV. CDR3 DNA: TGTGCCAGCAGCTTAGATCGGGGACTAGCGGGGGATGGTGAGCAGTTCTTC. Its protein is CASSLDRGLAGDGEQFF.

V gene TRBV11-2 combines with J gene TRBJ2-3; 9 bases align to TRBD2. CDR1 and CDR2 from the germline V gene are SGHAT and FQNNGV. The CDR3 spans 15 residues. V lost 1 base to trimming and J lost 6 bases; unmatched junction nucleotides: 5. The CDR3: CASSLVLAGGDTQYF. The CDR3 nucleotides read TGTGCCAGCAGCTTAGTACTAGCGGGTGGGGATACGCAGTATTTT.

Remarks on this clonotype: A read error may be the cause here, since a much bigger clone is one base away. The V gene is TRBV10-3, the J gene TRBJ1-5, with D maybe TRBD1 (5 bases). V was trimmed by 11 bases and J by 0 bases, leaving 17 bases between them. The germline V gene encodes CDR1 ENHRY and CDR2 SYGVKD. The length of the CDR3 is 15 residues. The CDR3, as DNA: TGTGCCTCCGCCGACGCAGGGTTTAGCAATCAGCCCCAGCATTTT. This encodes CASADAGFSNQPQHF.

The chain carries TRBV4-1 and TRBJ1-4; D ambiguous. The germline gives CDR1 MGHRA, CDR2 YSYEKL. The V end lost 0 bases, the J end lost 3 bases, and 8 bases lay between the germline ends. The CDR3 contains 15 residues. The CDR3 region has the DNA TGCGCCAGCAGCCAAGAGTGGTGGGCTAATGAAAAACTGTTTTTT. This encodes CASSQEWWANEKLFF.

The chain is built from TRBV28 and TRBJ1-6, with no clear D. The germline V gene encodes CDR1 MDHEN and CDR2 SYDVKM. V was clipped by 4 bases and J by 5 bases, with 12 bases between them. CDR3 length equals 15 residues. The CDR3 spells CASSSRILNNSPLHF. The CDR3 nucleotides read TGTGCCAGCAGTTCCCGGATTCTTAATAATTCACCCCTCCACTTT.

This clonotype was observed many times. V is TRBV5-1 and J is TRBJ2-3, with D possibly matching TRBD2 (5 bases). Germline CDR1 is SGHRS and CDR2 is YFSETQ. V shed 1 base and J shed 6 bases, with 15 bases lying between them. The CDR3 spans 15 residues. The CDR3 DNA is TGCGCCAGCAGCTTGTCCCCTAGCAGCGGCGATACGCAGTATTTT. It translates to CASSLSPSSGDTQYF.

The rearrangement links TRBV7-8 to TRBJ2-6, with no clear D. Germline values: CDR1 SGHVS, CDR2 FQNEAQ. Deletions cut 2 bases from V and 2 bases from J, with 4 bases between. CDR3 length: 14 residues. The CDR3, as DNA: TGTGCCAGCAGCTTACTCACTGGGGCCAACGTCCTGACTTTC. Its translation: CASSLLTGANVLTF.

This clonotype was found many times. DNA of the CDR3: TGTGCCAGCAGCTTAGGCAACGTCCTGACTTTC. It encodes CASSLGNVLTF. This sequence joins TRBV11-2 and TRBJ2-6; no clear D. This CDR3 is built from 11 residues. The germline V and J ends were trimmed by 1 base and 9 bases, with 1 base remaining between them. CDR1 and CDR2 (germline): SGHAT, FQNNGV.

The rearrangement uses TRBV6-1 and TRBJ2-7; the match to TRBD1 covers 10 bases. CDR3 length: 14 residues. CDR1 MNHNS and CDR2 SASEGT come from the germline V gene. The J segment lost 2 bases and the V segment lost 6 bases, leaving 4 bases of the junction unmatched. The CDR3 here is CASRGQGEAYEQYF. As DNA, the CDR3 is TGTGCCAGCAGAGGACAGGGGGAAGCCTACGAGCAGTACTTC.

The CDR3 DNA sequence: TGTGCCAGCAGCTTGACAGCGGGAGTCGGGGGCAATGAGCAGTTCTTC. It yields the protein CASSLTAGVGGNEQFF. The chain couples TRBV7-6 to TRBJ2-1; 8 nucleotides line up with TRBD2. V was clipped by 3 bases and J by 6 bases; unmatched bases: 10. The CDR3 extends over 16 amino acids. The V gene's germline CDR1 is SGHVS and CDR2 FNYEAQ.

This clonotype has a count of ten or more. The rearrangement joins TRBV20-1 to TRBJ2-5; unclear D gene. The CDR3 sequence is 13 residues long. V lost 1 base and J lost 4, with 10 bases in between. Germline CDR1 DFQATT, CDR2 SNEGSKA (reference sequence). The CDR3 here is CSARVSPPETQYF. CDR3 sequence (DNA): TGCAGTGCTAGAGTGTCCCCGCCAGAGACCCAGTACTTC.

This chain uses TRBV7-8 with TRBJ2-3; TRBD2 aligns across 12 bases. Trimming took 4 bases from V and 5 from J; bases not matched to a gene: 4. The V gene's germline CDR1 is SGHVS and CDR2 FQNEAQ. This CDR3 has 15 amino acids. CDR3 coding DNA: TGTGCCAGCAGCTCAGGGGGACTAGCGGGAGATACGCAGTATTTT. Its translation is CASSSGGLAGDTQYF.

This clonotype appeared many times. The rearrangement joins TRBV2 to TRBJ2-3; no firm D call. The CDR3 is made up of 13 amino acids. Germline V gene sequence: CDR1 SNHLY, CDR2 FYNNEI. Trimming left V 1 base short and J 6 bases short, with 8 bases between. CDR3 amino acids: CASSEEMKDTQYF. In DNA, the CDR3 is TGTGCCAGCAGTGAAGAGATGAAGGATACGCAGTATTTT.

This clonotype occurred a few times. This chain links TRBV2 with TRBJ2-1, with 8 bases lining up with TRBD2. Germline V gives CDR1 SNHLY, CDR2 FYNNEI. This CDR3 is 14 amino acids long. V trimming: 6 bases; J trimming: 6 bases; junction bases outside the gene matches: 7. CDR3 sequence: CASRVAGGANEQFF. The DNA for the CDR3 is TGTGCCAGCAGGGTTGCGGGGGGTGCCAATGAGCAGTTCTTC.

This clonotype was seen only a few times. The rearrangement uses TRBV6-1 and TRBJ2-7; unclear D gene. The CDR3 has 14 amino acids. V shed 1 base and J shed 1 base, with 8 bases lying between them. Germline lookup yields CDR1 MNHNS and CDR2 SASEGT. The CDR3 nucleotides are TGTGCCAGCAGTGAAGGGACCGCATCCTACGAGCAGTACTTC. Protein sequence: CASSEGTASYEQYF.

The chain is built from TRBV9 and TRBJ2-5; 14 bases fit TRBD2. Losses at the gene ends were 0 bases for V and 5 bases for J; bases not matched to a gene: 12. The germline CDR1 and CDR2 sequences are SGDLS and YYNGEE. The CDR3 has 19 amino acids. The CDR3 region has the DNA TGTGCCAGCAGCGTAGAGCGGGGGACTAGCGGGAGATCAGTGGAGACCCAGTACTTC. Its translation is CASSVERGTSGRSVETQYF.

This clonotype was seen repeatedly, ten times or more. This chain's CDR3 is CAISESKGTVTQYF. The CDR3 nucleotides read TGTGCCATCAGTGAGTCTAAGGGTACTGTGACCCAGTACTTC. V gene TRBV10-3 combines with J gene TRBJ2-5; D gene ambiguous. This CDR3 region has 14 residues. The V and J ends lost 0 bases and 7 bases respectively, with 12 bases between them. CDR1 is ENHRY, CDR2 SYGVKD, per germline.

The gene calls are TRBV5-1 and TRBJ2-7, with 12 nucleotides matching TRBD2. Germline V gene sequence: CDR1 SGHRS, CDR2 YFSETQ. The ends lost 3 bases at V and 5 bases at J; junction bases unmatched: 6. The CDR3 has 15 amino acids. CDR3: CASSSTSGGSHEQYF. The CDR3, as DNA: TGCGCCAGCAGCTCAACTAGCGGGGGGTCCCACGAGCAGTACTTC.

About this clonotype itself: One end of the junction varies from germline; a read error may be responsible. The chain joins TRBV30 to TRBJ2-3, with D perhaps matching TRBD2 (6 bases). Germline V gene lookup returns CDR1 GTSNPN and CDR2 SVGIG (reference sequence). The CDR3 length is 12 residues. The CDR3 sequence is CVWTAGTDTQYF. The CDR3 DNA is TGTGTCTGGACGGCGGGGACCGATACGCAGTATTTT.

In this sample, this clonotype turned up a few times. This chain joins TRBV4-3 and TRBJ2-1; 13 bases line up with TRBD2. This CDR3 has 16 amino acids. The V and J ends lost 4 bases and 5 bases, in that order; junction bases with no gene match: 5. CDR1 is LGHNA and CDR2 is YSLEER in the germline V gene. The CDR3 coding sequence is TGCGCCAGCAGCCCCGGGACTAGCGGGAACCACAATGAGCAGTTCTTC. It translates to CASSPGTSGNHNEQFF.

The gene calls are TRBV20-1 and TRBJ1-2, with D unresolved. Germline V CDR1 and CDR2: DFQATT, SNEGSKA (reference sequence). Trimming left V 4 bases short and J 0 bases short, with 6 bases between. CDR3 length equals 12 residues. CDR3: CSANGPNYGYTF. The CDR3 DNA sequence: TGCAGTGCTAATGGTCCTAACTATGGCTACACCTTC.

This clonotype was found many times. V and J are TRBV6-1 and TRBJ1-1; the match to TRBD1 covers 8 bases. Germline CDR1 and CDR2: MNHNS and SASEGT. This CDR3 region has 12 residues. Trimming cost V 7 bases and J 8 bases; bases outside gene matches: 6. CDR3 region: CASTLTGGEAFF. As DNA, the CDR3 is TGTGCCAGCACTCTCACAGGGGGGGAAGCTTTCTTT.

Concerning this clonotype: This may be a read error, as it is one base from a much larger clone. This chain uses TRBV2 with TRBJ2-3; D gene ambiguous. The CDR3 is made up of 14 amino acids. Germline V lookup: CDR1 SNHLY, CDR2 FYNNEI. The CDR3 is CARSVRLRTDTQYF. The CDR3 DNA reads as TGTGCCAGAAGTGTTAGGTTACGCACAGATACGCAGTATTTT.